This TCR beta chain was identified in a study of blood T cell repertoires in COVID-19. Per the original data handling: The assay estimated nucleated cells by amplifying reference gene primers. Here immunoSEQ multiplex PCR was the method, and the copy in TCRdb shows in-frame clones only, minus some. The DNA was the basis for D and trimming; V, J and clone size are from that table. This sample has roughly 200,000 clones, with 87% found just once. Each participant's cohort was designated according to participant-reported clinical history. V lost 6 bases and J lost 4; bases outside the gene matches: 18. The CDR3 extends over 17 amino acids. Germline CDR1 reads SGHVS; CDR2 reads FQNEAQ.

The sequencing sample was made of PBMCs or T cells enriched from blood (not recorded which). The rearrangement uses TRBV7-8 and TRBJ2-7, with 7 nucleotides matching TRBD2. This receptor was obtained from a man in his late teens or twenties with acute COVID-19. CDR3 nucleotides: TGTGCCAGCAGTTCCCGCGTGTGGGCGGGAGAGGATTACGAGCAGTACTTC. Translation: CASSSRVWAGEDYEQYF.